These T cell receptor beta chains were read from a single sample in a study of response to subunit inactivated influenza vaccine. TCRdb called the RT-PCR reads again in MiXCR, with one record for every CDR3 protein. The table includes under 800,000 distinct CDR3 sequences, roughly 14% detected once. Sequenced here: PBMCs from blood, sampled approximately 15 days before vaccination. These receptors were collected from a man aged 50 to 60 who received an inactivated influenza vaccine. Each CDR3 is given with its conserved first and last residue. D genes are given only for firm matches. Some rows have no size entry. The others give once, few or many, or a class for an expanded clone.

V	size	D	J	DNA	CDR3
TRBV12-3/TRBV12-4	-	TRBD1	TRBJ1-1	TGTGCCAGCAGTTTTGGCCAGGGGGCCTCAGAAGCTTTCTTT	CASSFGQGASEAFF
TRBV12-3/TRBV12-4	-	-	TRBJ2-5	TGTGCCAGCAAGGGCCAAGAGACCCAGTACTTC	CASKGQETQYF
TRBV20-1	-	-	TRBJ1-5	TGCAGTGCTAGAGAAACAGGGAGGGATCAGCCCCAGCATTTT	CSARETGRDQPQHF
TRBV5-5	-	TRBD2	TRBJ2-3	TGTGCCAGCAGCCAGTCAGGACTAGGCCGCTTGGTTACGCAGTATTTT	CASSQSGLGRLVTQYF
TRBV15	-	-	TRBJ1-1	TGTGCCACCAGCAGAACGGGACAGAACACTGAAGCTTTCTTT	CATSRTGQNTEAFF
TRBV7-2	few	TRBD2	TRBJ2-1	TGTGCCAGCAGGACTAGCGAGAAGCTCTACAATGAGCAGTTCTTC	CASRTSEKLYNEQFF
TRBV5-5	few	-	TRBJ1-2	TGTGCCAGCAGCTTGGTATACGGCACGGGGTATGGCTACACCTTC	CASSLVYGTGYGYTF
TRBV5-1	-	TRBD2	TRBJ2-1	TGCGCCAGCAGCGACCTGTCGGGACTAGATAATGAGCAGTTCTTC	CASSDLSGLDNEQFF
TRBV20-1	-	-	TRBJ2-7	TGCAGTGCTAGAGATCGTCGCGACTCCTACGAGCAGTACTTC	CSARDRRDSYEQYF
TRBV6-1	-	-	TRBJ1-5	TGTGCCAGCAGTGTTAACAGCCTCCTTAATCAGCCCCAGCATTTT	CASSVNSLLNQPQHF
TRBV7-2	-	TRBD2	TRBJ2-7	TGTGCCAGCAGCTTAGATCCTAGCGGGGTATACGAGCAGTACTTC	CASSLDPSGVYEQYF
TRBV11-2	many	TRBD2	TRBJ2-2	TGTGCCAGCAGCCGACTTAATAGCGGGAAAAACACCGGGGAGCTGTTTTTT	CASSRLNSGKNTGELFF